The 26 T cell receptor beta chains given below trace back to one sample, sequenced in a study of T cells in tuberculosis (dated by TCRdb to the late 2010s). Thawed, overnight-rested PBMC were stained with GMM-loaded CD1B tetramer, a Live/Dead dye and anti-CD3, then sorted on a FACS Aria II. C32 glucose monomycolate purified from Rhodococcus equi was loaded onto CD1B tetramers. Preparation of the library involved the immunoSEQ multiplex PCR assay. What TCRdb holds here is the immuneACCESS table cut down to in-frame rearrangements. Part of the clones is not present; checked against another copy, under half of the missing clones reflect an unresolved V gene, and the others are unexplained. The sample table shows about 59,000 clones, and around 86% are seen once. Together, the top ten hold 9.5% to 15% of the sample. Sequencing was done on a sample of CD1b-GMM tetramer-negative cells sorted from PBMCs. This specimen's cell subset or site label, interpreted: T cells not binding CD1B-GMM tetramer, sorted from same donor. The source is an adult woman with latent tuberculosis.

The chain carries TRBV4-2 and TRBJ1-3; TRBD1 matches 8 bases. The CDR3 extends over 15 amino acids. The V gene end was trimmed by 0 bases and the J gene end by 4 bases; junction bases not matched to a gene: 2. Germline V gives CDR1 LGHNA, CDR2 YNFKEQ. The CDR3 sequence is CASSQDRGRGNTIYF. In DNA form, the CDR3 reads TGTGCCAGCAGCCAAGACAGGGGGCGCGGAAACACCATATATTTT.

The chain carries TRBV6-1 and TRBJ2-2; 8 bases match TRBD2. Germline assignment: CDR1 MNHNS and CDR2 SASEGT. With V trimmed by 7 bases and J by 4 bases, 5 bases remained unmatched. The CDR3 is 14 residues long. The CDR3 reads CASIPGGLTGELFF. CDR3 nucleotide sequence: TGTGCCAGCATTCCGGGGGGGCTCACCGGGGAGCTGTTTTTT.

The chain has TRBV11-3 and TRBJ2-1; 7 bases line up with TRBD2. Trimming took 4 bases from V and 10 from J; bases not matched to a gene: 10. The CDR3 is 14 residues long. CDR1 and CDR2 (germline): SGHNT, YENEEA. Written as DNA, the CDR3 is TGTGCCAGCAGCTCGGGAGGCCCCCGGAGGGAGCAGTTCTTC. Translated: CASSSGGPRREQFF. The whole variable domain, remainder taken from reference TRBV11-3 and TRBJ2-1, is EAGVVQSPRYKIIEKKQPVAFWCNPISGHNTLYWYLQNLGQGPELLIRYENEEAVDDSQLPKDRFSAERLKGVDSTLKIQPAELGDSAVYLCASSSGGPRREQFFGPGTRLTVL.

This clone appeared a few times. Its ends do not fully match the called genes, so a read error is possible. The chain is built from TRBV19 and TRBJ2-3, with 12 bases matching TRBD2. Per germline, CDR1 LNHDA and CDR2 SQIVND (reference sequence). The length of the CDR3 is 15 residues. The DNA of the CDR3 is TGTGCCAGTAAAACGGGACTAGCGGGCACAGATCCGCAGTATTTT. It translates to CASKTGLAGTDPQYF.

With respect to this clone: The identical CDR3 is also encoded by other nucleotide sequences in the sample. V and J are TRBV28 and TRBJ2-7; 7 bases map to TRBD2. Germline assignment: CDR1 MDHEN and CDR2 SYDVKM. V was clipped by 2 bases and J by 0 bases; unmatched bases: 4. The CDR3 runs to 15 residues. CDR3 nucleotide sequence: TGTGCCAGCAGTTTACAGGCGGGAGTCTCCTACGAGCAGTACTTC. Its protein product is CASSLQAGVSYEQYF.

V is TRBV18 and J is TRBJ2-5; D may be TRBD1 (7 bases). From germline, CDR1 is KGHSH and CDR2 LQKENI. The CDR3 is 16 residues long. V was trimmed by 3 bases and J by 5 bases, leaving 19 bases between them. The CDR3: CASSPGTARGSETQYF. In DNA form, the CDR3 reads TGTGCCAGCTCACCCGGGACAGCGCGGGGTTCGGAGACCCAGTACTTC. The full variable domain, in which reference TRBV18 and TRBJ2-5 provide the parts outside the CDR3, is NAGVMQNPRHLVRRRGQEARLRCSPMKGHSHVYWYRQLPEEGLKFMVYLQKENIIDESGMPKERFSAEFPKEGPSILRIQQVVRGDSAAYFCASSPGTARGSETQYFGPGTRLLVL.

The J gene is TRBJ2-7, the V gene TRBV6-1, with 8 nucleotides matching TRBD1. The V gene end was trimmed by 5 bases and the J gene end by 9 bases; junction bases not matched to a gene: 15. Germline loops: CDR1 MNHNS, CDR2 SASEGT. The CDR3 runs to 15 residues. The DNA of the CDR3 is TGTGCCAGCAGTCCGTCCCTGGCAGGGGGCTTAGTGCAGTACTTC. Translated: CASSPSLAGGLVQYF.

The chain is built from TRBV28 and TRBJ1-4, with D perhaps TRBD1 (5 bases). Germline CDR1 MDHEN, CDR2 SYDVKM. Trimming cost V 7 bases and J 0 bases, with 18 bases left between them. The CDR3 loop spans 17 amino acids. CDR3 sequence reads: CASTLSDLGATNEKLFF. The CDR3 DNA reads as TGTGCCAGCACCCTTTCCGACCTAGGGGCAACTAATGAAAAACTGTTTTTT.

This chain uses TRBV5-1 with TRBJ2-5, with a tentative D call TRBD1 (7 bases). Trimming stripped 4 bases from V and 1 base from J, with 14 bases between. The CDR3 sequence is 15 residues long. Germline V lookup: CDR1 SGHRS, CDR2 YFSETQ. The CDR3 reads CASSPWGDSQETQYF. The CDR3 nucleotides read TGCGCCAGCAGCCCATGGGGGGACAGCCAAGAGACCCAGTACTTC.

Here the CDR3 reads CASSPPGRGRETQYF. For the CDR3, the DNA is TGCGCCAGCAGCCCCCCTGGCCGGGGTCGAGAGACCCAGTACTTC. This rearrangement joins TRBV5-1 to TRBJ2-5, with a weak D call TRBD2 (5 bases). V lost 4 bases and J lost 4, with 17 bases in between. The germline gives CDR1 SGHRS, CDR2 YFSETQ. This CDR3 has 15 amino acids. Full variable domain (outside the CDR3, taken from reference TRBV5-1 and TRBJ2-5): KAGVTQTPRYLIKTRGQQVTLSCSPISGHRSVSWYQQTPGQGLQFLFEYFSETQRNKGNFPGRFSGRQFSNSRSEMNVSTLELGDSALYLCASSPPGRGRETQYFGPGTRLLVL.

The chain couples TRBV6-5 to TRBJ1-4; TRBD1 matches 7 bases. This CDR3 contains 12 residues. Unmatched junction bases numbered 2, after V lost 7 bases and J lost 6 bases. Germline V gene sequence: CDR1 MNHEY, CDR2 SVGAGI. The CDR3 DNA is TGTGCCAGCAACCAGGGGGATGAAAAACTGTTTTTT. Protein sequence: CASNQGDEKLFF.

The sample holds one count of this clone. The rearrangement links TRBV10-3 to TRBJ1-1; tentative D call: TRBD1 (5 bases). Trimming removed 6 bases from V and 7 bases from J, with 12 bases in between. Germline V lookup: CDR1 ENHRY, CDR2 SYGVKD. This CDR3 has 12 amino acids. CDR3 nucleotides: TGTGCCATCAGACAGGATCCGGGTGAAGCTTTCTTT. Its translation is CAIRQDPGEAFF.

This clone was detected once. CDR3 sequence (DNA): TGTGCCAGCAGTCGACTAGCGGGAGGATTTTCGATCGCCTACGAGCAGTACTTC. Its protein product is CASSRLAGGFSIAYEQYF. The chain joins TRBV27 to TRBJ2-7, with TRBD2 identical over 13 bases. J was trimmed by 2 bases and V by 5 bases; bases with no gene match: 12. CDR1 MNHEY and CDR2 SMNVEV come from the germline V gene (reference sequence). CDR3 length: 18 residues.

The CDR3 DNA follows: TGTGCCAGCAGTTTGGGGCTTGGCTACACCTTC. Translated, it gives CASSLGLGYTF. The genes are TRBV28 and TRBJ1-2, with D possibly being TRBD1 (5 bases). CDR1 MDHEN and CDR2 SYDVKM come from the germline V gene. The CDR3 runs to 11 residues. Trimming took 3 bases from V and 7 from J, leaving 6 bases between them.

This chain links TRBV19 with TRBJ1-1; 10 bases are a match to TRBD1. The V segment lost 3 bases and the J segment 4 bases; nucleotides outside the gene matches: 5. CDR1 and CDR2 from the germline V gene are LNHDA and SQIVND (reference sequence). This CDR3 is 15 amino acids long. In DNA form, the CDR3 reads TGTGCCAGTAGTATGGGACAGGGGCTGGGCACTGAAGCTTTCTTT. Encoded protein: CASSMGQGLGTEAFF.

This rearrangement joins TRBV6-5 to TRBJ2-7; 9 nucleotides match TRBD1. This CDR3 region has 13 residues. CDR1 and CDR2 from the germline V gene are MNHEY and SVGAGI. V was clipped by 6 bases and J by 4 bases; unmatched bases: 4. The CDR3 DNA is TGTGCCAGCAGAAGGGACAGGGTATACGAGCAGTACTTC. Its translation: CASRRDRVYEQYF.

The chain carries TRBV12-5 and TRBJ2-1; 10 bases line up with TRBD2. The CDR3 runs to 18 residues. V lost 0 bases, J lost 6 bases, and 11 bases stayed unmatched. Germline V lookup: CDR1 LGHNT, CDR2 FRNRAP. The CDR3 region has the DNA TGTGCTAGTGGTTTGGTTCCGGATGGGCTAGCGGGAGCCAATGAGCAGTTCTTC. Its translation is CASGLVPDGLAGANEQFF.

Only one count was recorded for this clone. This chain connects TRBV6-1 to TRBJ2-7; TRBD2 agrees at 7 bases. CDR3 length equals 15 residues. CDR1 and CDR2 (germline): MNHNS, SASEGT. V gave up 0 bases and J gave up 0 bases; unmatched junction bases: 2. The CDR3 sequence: CASSEAASGSYEQYF. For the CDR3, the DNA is TGTGCCAGCAGTGAAGCGGCTAGCGGCTCCTACGAGCAGTACTTC.

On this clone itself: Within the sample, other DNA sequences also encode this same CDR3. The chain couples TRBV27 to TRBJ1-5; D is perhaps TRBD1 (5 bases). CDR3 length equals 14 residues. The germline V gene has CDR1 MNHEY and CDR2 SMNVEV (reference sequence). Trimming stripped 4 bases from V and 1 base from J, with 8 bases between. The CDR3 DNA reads TGTGCCAGCAGTTCCCAGGGAAGCAATCAGCCCCAGCATTTT. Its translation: CASSSQGSNQPQHF.

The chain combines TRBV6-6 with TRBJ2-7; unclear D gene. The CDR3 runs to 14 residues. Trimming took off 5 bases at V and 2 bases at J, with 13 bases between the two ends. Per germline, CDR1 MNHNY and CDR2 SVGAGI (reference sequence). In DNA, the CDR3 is TGTGCCAGCAGTCAACCCGACACCGCCTACGAGCAGTACTTC. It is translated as CASSQPDTAYEQYF.

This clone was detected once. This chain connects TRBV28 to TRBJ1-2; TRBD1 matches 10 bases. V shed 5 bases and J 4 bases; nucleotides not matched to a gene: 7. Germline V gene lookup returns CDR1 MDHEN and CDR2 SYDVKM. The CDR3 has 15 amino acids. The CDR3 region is CASSPPDRGVYGYTF. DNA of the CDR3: TGTGCCAGCAGTCCACCGGACAGGGGGGTCTATGGCTACACCTTC.

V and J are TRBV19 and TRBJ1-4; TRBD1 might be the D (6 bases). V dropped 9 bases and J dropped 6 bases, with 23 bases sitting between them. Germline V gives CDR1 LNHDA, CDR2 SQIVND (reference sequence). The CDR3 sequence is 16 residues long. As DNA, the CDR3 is TGTGCCAGACTCCCGAAGGCAGGGGATGCGGATGAAAAACTGTTTTTT. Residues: CARLPKAGDADEKLFF.

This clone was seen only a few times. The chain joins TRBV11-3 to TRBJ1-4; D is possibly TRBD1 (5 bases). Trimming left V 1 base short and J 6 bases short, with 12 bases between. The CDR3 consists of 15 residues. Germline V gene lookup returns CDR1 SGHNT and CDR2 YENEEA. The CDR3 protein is CASSLGQLGYEKLFF. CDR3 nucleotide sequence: TGTGCCAGCAGCTTAGGACAGCTTGGATATGAAAAACTGTTTTTT.

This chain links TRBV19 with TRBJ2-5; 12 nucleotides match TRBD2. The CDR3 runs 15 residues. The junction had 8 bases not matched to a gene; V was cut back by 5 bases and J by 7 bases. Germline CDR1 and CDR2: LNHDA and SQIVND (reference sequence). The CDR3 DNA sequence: TGTGCCAGTAGTCTAACTAGCGGGGGGCCTCGGACCCAGTACTTC. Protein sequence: CASSLTSGGPRTQYF.

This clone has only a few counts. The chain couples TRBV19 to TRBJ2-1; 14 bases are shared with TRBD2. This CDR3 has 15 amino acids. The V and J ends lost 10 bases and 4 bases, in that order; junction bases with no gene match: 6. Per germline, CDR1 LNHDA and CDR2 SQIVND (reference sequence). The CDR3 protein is CATIGLAGGYNEQFF. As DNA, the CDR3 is TGTGCCACCATCGGACTAGCGGGAGGTTACAATGAGCAGTTCTTC.

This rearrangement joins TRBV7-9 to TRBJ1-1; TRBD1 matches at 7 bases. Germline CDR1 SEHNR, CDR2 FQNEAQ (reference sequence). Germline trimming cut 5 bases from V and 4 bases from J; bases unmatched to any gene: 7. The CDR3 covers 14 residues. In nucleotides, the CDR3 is TGTGCCAGCAGCGGCCAACAGGGGCGCACTGAAGCTTTCTTT. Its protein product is CASSGQQGRTEAFF. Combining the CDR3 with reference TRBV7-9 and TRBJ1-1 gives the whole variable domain DTGVSQNPRHKITKRGQNVTFRCDPISEHNRLYWYRQTLGQGPEFLTYFQNEAQLEKSRLLSDRFSAERPKGSFSTLEIQRTEQGDSAMYLCASSGQQGRTEAFFGQGTRLTVV.